Below, 6 T cell receptor beta chains from the same sample are listed, as sequenced in a study of blood T cells in healthy people across ages. A J-beta primer mix and a sample-barcoded 5' primer were used in a second PCR of about 7 to 11 cycles. TCRdb analysed the 5' RACE reads with MiXCR anew, one entry per CDR3 protein. The sample contains 1.5 million to 1.9 million distinct CDR3 sequences, about 45% of which appear only once. The sample was blood. These receptors were taken from a woman aged 18-35 years in good health.

This sequence joins TRBV12-3 or TRBV12-4 and TRBJ2-3; the match to TRBD1 covers 7 bases. Trimming at V came to 2 bases and at J to 5 bases, leaving 19 bases not matched to a gene. CDR3 length: 19 amino acids. The CDR3 DNA reads as TGTGCCAGCAGTTTACGAACGCAGAGATACAGGGGAGCTAGAGATACGCAGTATTTT. Its protein product is CASSLRTQRYRGARDTQYF.

Only a few counts were recorded for this clonotype. This sequence joins TRBV29-1 and TRBJ2-1, with TRBD2 identical over 10 bases. The CDR3 runs to 15 residues. V shed 6 bases, J shed 10 bases, and the junction held 15 bases outside the gene matches. Germline CDR1 SQVTM, CDR2 ANQGSEA. CDR3 bases: TGCAGCGTCTCTCCCCGGACTAGCGGTACCTACGAGCAGTTCTTC. Translation: CSVSPRTSGTYEQFF.

V usage is TRBV7-8 and J usage is TRBJ2-2; the match to TRBD1 covers 7 bases. Looked up from germline, CDR1 is SGHVS and CDR2 is FQNEAQ. Germline trimming cut 5 bases from V and 1 base from J; bases unmatched to any gene: 7. The CDR3 runs 16 residues. The CDR3 protein is CASSQRQGLNTGELFF. The CDR3 DNA reads as TGTGCCAGCAGCCAGAGACAGGGATTGAACACCGGGGAGCTGTTTTTT.

This clonotype was counted between two and nine times. This chain links TRBV7-2 with TRBJ1-5; 8 bases are a match to TRBD1. Germline V CDR1 and CDR2: SGHTA, FQGNSA. The ends lost 1 base at V and 9 bases at J; junction bases unmatched: 8. CDR3 size: 15 residues. The CDR3 region is CASSLEGTGGRPQHF. The DNA of the CDR3 is TGTGCCAGCAGCTTAGAGGGAACAGGGGGTAGGCCCCAGCATTTT.

This clonotype turned up a few times. This chain uses TRBV29-1 with TRBJ2-7; D is ambiguous. Germline CDR1 is SQVTM and CDR2 is ANQGSEA. Trimming shortened V by 0 bases and J by 5 bases, and 8 bases separated the two germline ends. The CDR3 has 12 residues. The CDR3 sequence: CSVEDLSDEQYF. The CDR3 DNA sequence: TGCAGCGTTGAAGATCTAAGTGACGAGCAGTACTTC.

The chain recombines TRBV7-6 with TRBJ2-7, with 10 bases aligning to TRBD1. J was trimmed by 6 bases and V by 5 bases; bases with no gene match: 7. Germline V gene sequence: CDR1 SGHVS, CDR2 FNYEAQ. The length of the CDR3 is 14 residues. The CDR3 loop reads CASSTGTGATEQYF. The CDR3 DNA follows: TGTGCCAGCAGCACCGGGACAGGGGCTACCGAGCAGTACTTC.